The sequence of this T cell receptor beta chain was determined in a study of cytomegalovirus exposure and HLA in healthy donors. With regard to this clone: Its antigen is unknown.

Both 60 Vbeta primers and 13 Jbeta primers went into the PCR. The data were produced by immunoSEQ multiplex PCR, yet TCRdb's version contains in-frame clones alone and is incomplete. In the table there are roughly 90,000 clones, roughly four fifths of which are singletons. The CDR3 sequence is 19 residues long. The V segment lost 0 bases and the J segment 0 bases; nucleotides outside the gene matches: 10. From germline, CDR1 is SGDLS and CDR2 YYNGEE. Study observations and caveats: Most likely, a cluster of highly shared sequence variants arose as a sequencing artifact. There were three CMV-associated chains whose specificity for CMV antigens was confirmed in vitro. Cytomegalovirus-associated TCR beta chains were listed, numbering 150 to 200. Earlier results showed most TCR beta V segments being productive about 87% or about 30% of the time.

The rearrangement joins TRBV9 to TRBJ2-1, with 9 bases lining up with TRBD1. The sequence came from a man younger than 40 in good health and CMV-seropositive. Sequencing input: PBMCs. The CDR3 is CASSVGIGDRADSYNEQFF. CDR3 in DNA: TGTGCCAGCAGCGTAGGGATTGGGGACAGGGCTGACTCCTACAATGAGCAGTTCTTC. The variable domain in full, completed from reference TRBV9 and TRBJ2-1, reads DSGVTQTPKHLITATGQRVTLRCSPRSGDLSVYWYQQSLDQGLQFLIQYYNGEERAKGNILERFSAQQFPDLHSELNLSSLELGDSALYFCASSVGIGDRADSYNEQFFGPGTRLTVL.